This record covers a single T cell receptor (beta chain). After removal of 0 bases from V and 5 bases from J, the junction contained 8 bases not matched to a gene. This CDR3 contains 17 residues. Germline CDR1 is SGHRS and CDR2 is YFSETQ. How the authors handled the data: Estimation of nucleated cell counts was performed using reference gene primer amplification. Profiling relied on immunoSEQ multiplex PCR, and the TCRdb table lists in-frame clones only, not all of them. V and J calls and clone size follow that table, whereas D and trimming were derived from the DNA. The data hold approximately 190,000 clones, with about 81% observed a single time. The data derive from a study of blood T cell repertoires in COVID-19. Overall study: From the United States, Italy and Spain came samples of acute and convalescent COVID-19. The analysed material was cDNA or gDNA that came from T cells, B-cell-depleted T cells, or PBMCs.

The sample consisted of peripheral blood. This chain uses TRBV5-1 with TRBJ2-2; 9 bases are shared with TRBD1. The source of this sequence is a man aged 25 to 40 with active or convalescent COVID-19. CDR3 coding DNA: TGCGCCAGCAGCTTGGCCGTGGGACAGGGAAAAACCGGGGAGCTGTTTTTT. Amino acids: CASSLAVGQGKTGELFF.